This passage covers 18 T cell receptor beta chains from one sample sequenced in a study of control samples from healthy donors and cancer patients. Measured with immunoSEQ multiplex PCR; TCRdb has only the in-frame clones, and not every one. The sample contains 70,000 to 100,000 clones, 91% of which appear only once. Sequenced: blood. The receptors shown here come from a man between 45 and 60 years old in good health.

The chain couples TRBV24-1 to TRBJ2-5, with D perhaps TRBD2 (5 bases). V was trimmed by 0 bases and J by 1 base, leaving 8 bases between them. The germline V gene has CDR1 KGHDR and CDR2 SFDVKD. This CDR3 is built from 15 residues. The DNA for the CDR3 is TGTGCCACCAGTGATTTGCAGGACTTCCAAGAGACCCAGTACTTC. Translating gives CATSDLQDFQETQYF.

V gene TRBV24-1 combines with J gene TRBJ1-2; 7 nucleotides agree with TRBD1. The germline gives CDR1 KGHDR, CDR2 SFDVKD. V lost 0 bases and J lost 8; bases outside the gene matches: 5. The CDR3 contains 14 residues. The CDR3 coding sequence is TGTGCCACCAGTGATTTGCGGCAGGGGGGCGGCTACACCTTC. Its translation is CATSDLRQGGGYTF.

V usage is TRBV11-2 and J usage is TRBJ2-5, with no clear D. Trimming shortened V by 5 bases and J by 2 bases, and 15 bases separated the two germline ends. CDR3 length: 15 residues. Germline assignment: CDR1 SGHAT and CDR2 FQNNGV. CDR3: CASSRLLDDQETQYF. The CDR3 bases are TGTGCCAGCAGCCGACTCCTGGACGATCAAGAGACCCAGTACTTC.

The genes are TRBV3-1 (or the pseudogene TRBV3-2) and TRBJ1-2; TRBD1 matches at 8 bases. Looked up from germline, CDR1 is LGHDT and CDR2 is YNNKEL (reference sequence). This CDR3 is built from 16 residues. V was clipped by 1 base and J by 6 bases; unmatched bases: 10. The CDR3 DNA sequence: TGTGCCAGCAGCCAAGTTTCGGGACAGGATGGGCATGGCTACACCTTC. This encodes CASSQVSGQDGHGYTF.

This clone has just one count. V and J are TRBV2 and TRBJ1-2; possible D gene TRBD1, 6 bases. V was clipped by 6 bases and J by 6 bases, with 11 bases between them. Germline V gene lookup returns CDR1 SNHLY and CDR2 FYNNEI. This CDR3 region has 12 residues. The CDR3 is CASRPDRDGYTF. In DNA form, the CDR3 reads TGTGCCAGCAGACCGGACAGAGATGGCTACACCTTC.

The chain employs TRBV30 and TRBJ1-1; 7 positions match TRBD1. The CDR3 extends over 13 amino acids. Germline V gives CDR1 GTSNPN, CDR2 SVGIG (reference sequence). Trimming took 3 bases from V and 0 from J; bases not matched to a gene: 1. CDR3 nucleotides: TGTGCCTGGAGGACAGGGCTGAACACTGAAGCTTTCTTT. Amino acid sequence: CAWRTGLNTEAFF.

The CDR3 DNA reads TGTGCCAGCAGTGACGTAGGGGAGCTGTTTTTT. It codes for CASSDVGELFF. The chain links TRBV25-1 to TRBJ2-2; no definite D call. Trimming took off 3 bases at V and 8 bases at J, with 4 bases between the two ends. The germline V gene has CDR1 MGHDK and CDR2 SYGVNS. CDR3 size: 11 residues.

In this sample, this clone turned up once. The chain combines TRBV7-9 with TRBJ1-1, with D tentatively TRBD1 (6 bases). This CDR3 contains 16 residues. Germline V gene sequence: CDR1 SEHNR, CDR2 FQNEAQ (reference sequence). The V and J ends lost 6 bases and 1 base respectively, with 18 bases between them. The CDR3 DNA reads TGTGCCAGCAGTTCACAGGGTTGGGGGCCGAACACTGAAGCTTTCTTT. Translated, it gives CASSSQGWGPNTEAFF.

This chain links TRBV7-8 with TRBJ1-2; D uncertain. Germline loops: CDR1 SGHVS, CDR2 FQNEAQ. The V gene lost 0 bases and the J gene lost 4 bases, with 9 bases spanning the gap. The CDR3 extends over 14 amino acids. The CDR3 is CASSLALTVYGYTF. CDR3 coding DNA: TGTGCCAGCAGCTTAGCGCTCACAGTCTATGGCTACACCTTC. The entire variable domain, with the rest obtained from reference TRBV7-8 and TRBJ1-2, is as follows: GAGVSQSPRYKVAKRGQDVALRCDPISGHVSLFWYQQALGQGPEFLTYFQNEAQLDKSGLPSDRFFAERPEGSVSTLKIQRTQQEDSAVYLCASSLALTVYGYTFGSGTRLTVV.

CDR3 bases: TGTGCCAGCAGCATCGGGCGGAGGGTGCATGAAAAACTGTTTTTT. Protein: CASSIGRRVHEKLFF. The rearrangement uses TRBV7-9 and TRBJ1-4; D unresolved. The CDR3 loop spans 15 amino acids. Germline V gene sequence: CDR1 SEHNR, CDR2 FQNEAQ (reference sequence). The V gene lost 5 bases and the J gene lost 6 bases, with 16 bases spanning the gap. Full variable domain (rest looked up from reference TRBV7-9 and TRBJ1-4): DTGVSQNPRHKITKRGQNVTFRCDPISEHNRLYWYRQTLGQGPEFLTYFQNEAQLEKSRLLSDRFSAERPKGSFSTLEIQRTEQGDSAMYLCASSIGRRVHEKLFFGSGTQLSVL.

This clone was seen a few times. The V gene is TRBV19, the J gene TRBJ1-5; D remains ambiguous. This CDR3 has 13 residues. CDR1 is LNHDA, CDR2 SQIVND, per germline (reference sequence). Trimming took off 6 bases at V and 4 bases at J, with 10 bases between the two ends. In DNA, the CDR3 is TGTGCCAGTAGCCAGCTCCTTAATCAGCCCCAGCATTTT. It encodes CASSQLLNQPQHF.

The chain employs TRBV29-1 and TRBJ1-2; possible D gene TRBD1, 5 bases. Germline-derived CDR1 and CDR2 are SQVTM and ANQGSEA. Trimming shortened V by 4 bases and J by 8 bases, and 8 bases separated the two germline ends. The CDR3 has 10 amino acids. The CDR3 DNA follows: TGCAGCGTTGGTGGGGGAGGCTACACCTTC. Protein sequence: CSVGGGGYTF.

The chain combines TRBV18 with TRBJ1-1, with D unclear. Germline assignment: CDR1 KGHSH and CDR2 LQKENI. The length of the CDR3 is 12 residues. Trimming pared 5 bases from V and 0 bases from J, leaving 4 bases between. The CDR3 sequence is CASSTMNTEAFF. In DNA form, the CDR3 reads TGTGCCAGCTCAACTATGAACACTGAAGCTTTCTTT.

The chain couples TRBV12-3 or TRBV12-4 to TRBJ2-7, with D unresolved. Trimming stripped 5 bases from V and 2 bases from J, with 7 bases between. This CDR3 region has 12 residues. CDR3 nucleotide sequence: TGTGCCAGCAGTAAACTAACCTACGAGCAGTACTTC. Translating it yields CASSKLTYEQYF.

The rearrangement joins TRBV4-1 to TRBJ2-7, with TRBD2 matching over 13 bases. This CDR3 is built from 15 residues. V lost 3 bases and J lost 2; bases outside the gene matches: 1. CDR1 is MGHRA, CDR2 YSYEKL, per germline. CDR3 sequence reads: CASSQGLAGTYEQYF. The CDR3 region has the DNA TGCGCCAGCAGCCAGGGACTAGCGGGGACCTACGAGCAGTACTTC.

A note on this clone: The sample has other DNA sequences that encode this CDR3 too. This rearrangement joins TRBV5-1 to TRBJ2-6; tentative D call: TRBD2 (5 bases). The ends were cut back, 5 bases at V and 0 bases at J, with 9 bases in the middle. Germline V CDR1 and CDR2: SGHRS, YFSETQ. CDR3 size: 15 residues. The CDR3: CASSQTTSGANVLTF. As DNA, the CDR3 is TGCGCCAGCAGTCAGACTACCTCTGGGGCCAACGTCCTGACTTTC.

The V call is TRBV5-1, the J call TRBJ2-7, with a tentative D call TRBD2 (6 bases). Trimming removed 6 bases from V and 4 bases from J, with 11 bases in between. Looked up from germline, CDR1 is SGHRS and CDR2 is YFSETQ. This CDR3 is built from 12 residues. The CDR3 nucleotides are TGCGCCAGCAAGGCGGGGAAGTACGAGCAGTACTTC. It codes for CASKAGKYEQYF.

This clone has a handful of counts. The rearrangement uses TRBV5-6 and TRBJ1-2; maybe TRBD1 (5 bases). CDR1 and CDR2 (germline): SGHDT, YYEEEE. The CDR3 contains 14 residues. Trimming cost V 4 bases and J 2 bases, with 12 bases left between them. The DNA of the CDR3 is TGTGCCAGCAGCGTGGACACCCGGAACTATGGCTACACCTTC. Amino acid sequence: CASSVDTRNYGYTF.